Shown below are 6 T cell receptor beta chains from a single sample sequenced in a study of blood T cell repertoires in COVID-19. The method was immunoSEQ multiplex PCR; TCRdb's version includes in-frame clones alone and lacks a portion of them. The table lists about 70,000 clones, 75% to 85% of them singletons, with 6.9% in the top ten. Sequenced sample: peripheral blood. Receptors originate from a man aged 25-40 years with COVID-19, enrolled during active disease.

This rearrangement joins TRBV5-6 to TRBJ2-7; 8 nucleotides agree with TRBD1. V trimming: 0 bases; J trimming: 0 bases; junction bases outside the gene matches: 2. The CDR3 has 15 amino acids. Germline loops: CDR1 SGHDT, CDR2 YYEEEE. The CDR3 bases are TGTGCCAGCAGCTTGGGGGACAGGCGCTCCTACGAGCAGTACTTC. Its protein is CASSLGDRRSYEQYF.

This sequence joins TRBV7-2 and TRBJ2-3, with 7 bases identical to TRBD2. Germline V gives CDR1 SGHTA, CDR2 FQGNSA. The CDR3 contains 16 residues. Losses at the gene ends were 1 base for V and 3 bases for J; bases not matched to a gene: 7. CDR3 in DNA: TGTGCCAGCAGCTTAGATGGGCGGGGGAAAACAGATACGCAGTATTTT. The encoded protein is CASSLDGRGKTDTQYF.

The V and J genes are TRBV18 and TRBJ1-1; no reliable D call. Germline values: CDR1 KGHSH, CDR2 LQKENI. The CDR3 has 11 amino acids. Trimming took 3 bases from V and 11 from J, leaving 10 bases between them. The CDR3 loop is CASSPGEGAFF. In nucleotides, the CDR3 is TGTGCCAGCTCACCGGGAGAGGGCGCTTTCTTT.

This CDR3 is CASSFQGWGSYNEQFF. The CDR3 DNA follows: TGTGCCAGCAGTTTTCAGGGTTGGGGCTCCTACAATGAGCAGTTCTTC. V gene TRBV28 combines with J gene TRBJ2-1; D perhaps matches TRBD1 (5 bases). V was pared by 3 bases and J by 0 bases, with 12 bases between. The CDR3 extends over 16 amino acids. Germline values: CDR1 MDHEN, CDR2 SYDVKM. The full variable domain, in which reference TRBV28 and TRBJ2-1 provide the parts outside the CDR3, is DVKVTQSSRYLVKRTGEKVFLECVQDMDHENMFWYRQDPGLGLRLIYFSYDVKMKEKGDIPEGYSVSREKKERFSLILESASTNQTSMYLCASSFQGWGSYNEQFFGPGTRLTVL.

This rearrangement joins TRBV7-6 to TRBJ1-3; possibly TRBD1 for D (6 bases). The CDR3 is 14 residues long. Germline V gene data show CDR1 as SGHVS and CDR2 as FNYEAQ. Trimming pared 5 bases from V and 3 bases from J, leaving 11 bases between. CDR3 amino acids: CASSLVGGGNTIYF. The CDR3 nucleotides are TGTGCCAGCAGCCTCGTAGGGGGTGGAAACACCATATATTTT.

This chain links TRBV6-5 with TRBJ2-5, with D perhaps matching TRBD1 (5 bases). Germline loops: CDR1 MNHEY, CDR2 SVGAGI. The CDR3 runs to 11 residues. The DNA of the CDR3 is TGTGCTACGACGCTCCAGGGGACCCAGTACTTC. As protein: CATTLQGTQYF.